One and the same sample provided the 20 T cell receptor beta chains below, sequenced in a study of identical twins. TCRdb reprocessed the 5' RACE reads via MiXCR and lists one record per CDR3 protein. The data hold fewer than 900,000 distinct CDR3 sequences, with 21% observed a single time. The same data also contributed to another study, on T cells expressing NK-cell markers.

Specimen: PBMCs. The receptors were gathered from a woman between 18 and 29 years old in good health.

This clonotype has a handful of counts. The V call is TRBV6-5, the J call TRBJ1-1; D unresolved. There are 11 residues in the CDR3. Per germline, CDR1 MNHEY and CDR2 SVGAGI. V lost 10 bases, J lost 7 bases, and 13 bases lay in between. The CDR3, as DNA: TGTGCCACCCGGTCCTACAATGAAGCTTTCTTT. This codes for CATRSYNEAFF.

At least ten counts were recorded for this clonotype. The chain links TRBV15 to TRBJ2-7; D is perhaps TRBD1 or TRBD2 (5 bases each). CDR3 size: 11 residues. Between the trimmed V and J ends, which lost 4 bases and 7 bases, there was a span of 8 bases. Germline V gives CDR1 LNHNV, CDR2 YYDKDF (reference sequence). This CDR3 is CATSMWGEQYF. DNA for the CDR3: TGTGCCACCAGCATGTGGGGGGAGCAGTACTTC.

The table lists this clonotype with a few counts. V usage is TRBV20-1 and J usage is TRBJ2-3; the D gene is possibly TRBD1 (6 bases). The CDR3 extends over 15 amino acids. Germline V gene data show CDR1 as DFQATT and CDR2 as SNEGSKA (reference sequence). CDR3 residues: CGAFGQTLPLDTQYF. CDR3 coding DNA: TGCGGGGCCTTTGGACAGACTCTCCCTTTGGATACGCAGTATTTT.

The CDR3 here is CASSHGQGNYGYTF. In nucleotides, the CDR3 is TGCGCCAGCAGCCACGGGCAGGGGAACTATGGCTACACCTTC. J is TRBJ1-2 and V is TRBV5-1, with D perhaps TRBD1 (6 bases). This CDR3 spans 14 amino acids. The germline CDR1 and CDR2 sequences are SGHRS and YFSETQ. V was shortened by 4 bases and J by 2 bases, with 12 bases between the two germline ends. The entire variable domain, with the rest obtained from reference TRBV5-1 and TRBJ1-2, is as follows: KAGVTQTPRYLIKTRGQQVTLSCSPISGHRSVSWYQQTPGQGLQFLFEYFSETQRNKGNFPGRFSGRQFSNSRSEMNVSTLELGDSALYLCASSHGQGNYGYTFGSGTRLTVV.

This clonotype was found many times. The chain employs TRBV7-3 and TRBJ2-6; either TRBD1 or TRBD2 may supply D (5 bases each). With 2 bases removed from V and 2 bases from J, the gap between germline ends came to 7 bases. The germline V gene encodes CDR1 SGHTA and CDR2 FQGTGA. The CDR3 runs 15 residues. Here the CDR3 DNA reads TGTGCCAGCAGCTTAGGGGGACCTGGGGCCAACGTCCTGACTTTC. Translating it yields CASSLGGPGANVLTF.

A few counts support this clonotype. The V gene is TRBV7-3, the J gene TRBJ2-3; the match to TRBD2 covers 7 bases. V trimming: 5 bases; J trimming: 0 bases; junction bases outside the gene matches: 5. Germline assignment: CDR1 SGHTA and CDR2 FQGTGA. CDR3 length: 15 amino acids. The CDR3 DNA is TGTGCCAGCAGCCGACTAGCCACTAGCACAGATACGCAGTATTTT. It is translated as CASSRLATSTDTQYF.

This clonotype was seen a handful of times. The genes are TRBV6-1 and TRBJ2-1; 11 bases are a match to TRBD2. The junction had 12 bases not matched to a gene; V was cut back by 8 bases and J by 0 bases. CDR3 length: 18 amino acids. Germline values: CDR1 MNHNS, CDR2 SASEGT. CDR3 region: CASVGTSGDRSSYNEQFF. The CDR3 region has the DNA TGTGCCAGCGTCGGGACTAGCGGCGATAGGAGCTCCTACAATGAGCAGTTCTTC.

The gene calls are TRBV12-3 or TRBV12-4 and TRBJ2-1, with 9 bases matching TRBD2. CDR3 size: 15 residues. Trimming removed 7 bases from V and 4 bases from J; junction bases left unmatched: 8. DNA of the CDR3: TGTGCCAGCACCCTCGGGCTAGCGGGGTACAATGAGCAGTTCTTC. This gives the protein CASTLGLAGYNEQFF.

Only a few counts were recorded for this clonotype. CDR3 region: CASSPLMGVVETQYF. As DNA, the CDR3 is TGTGCCAGCTCACCACTAATGGGGGTAGTCGAGACCCAGTACTTC. V and J are TRBV18 and TRBJ2-5; tentatively, D is TRBD1 or TRBD2 (5 bases each). CDR1 and CDR2 from the germline V gene are KGHSH and LQKENI. V lost 1 base to trimming and J lost 5 bases, with 14 bases between them. CDR3 length: 15 residues.

The chain recombines TRBV20-1 with TRBJ2-7, with 7 bases aligning to TRBD2. The CDR3 contains 12 residues. The germline V gene encodes CDR1 DFQATT and CDR2 SNEGSKA (reference sequence). J lost 6 bases, V lost 5 bases, and 7 bases had no gene match. Here the CDR3 DNA reads TGCAGTGCTTGGATAGGCGGGGGCGAGCAGTACTTC. This gives the protein CSAWIGGGEQYF.

This clonotype was seen at least ten times. V usage is TRBV20-1 and J usage is TRBJ2-3; 10 bases are shared with TRBD2. Germline trimming cut 2 bases from V and 3 bases from J; bases unmatched to any gene: 5. The CDR3 totals 15 residues. CDR1 DFQATT and CDR2 SNEGSKA come from the germline V gene (reference sequence). CDR3 DNA sequence: TGCAGTGCTAGACCTCTAGCGGGAGATACAGATACGCAGTATTTT. Translation gives CSARPLAGDTDTQYF.

In this sample, this clonotype turned up many times. The rearrangement uses TRBV20-1 and TRBJ2-3, with TRBD1 matching 7 bases. CDR1 and CDR2 from the germline V gene are DFQATT and SNEGSKA (reference sequence). This CDR3 contains 13 residues. Trimming cost V 6 bases and J 3 bases; bases outside gene matches: 6. CDR3 coding DNA: TGCAGTGCCCCGGGACAGTTAACAGATACGCAGTATTTT. Translated: CSAPGQLTDTQYF.

The sample holds a few counts of this clonotype. The chain joins TRBV5-1 to TRBJ2-2; D may be TRBD2 (7 bases). The CDR3 runs 18 residues. V was clipped by 3 bases and J by 1 base, with 19 bases between them. Germline loops: CDR1 SGHRS, CDR2 YFSETQ. The CDR3 protein is CASSSPLGGAVNTGELFF. DNA of the CDR3: TGCGCCAGCAGCTCCCCCTTAGGGGGGGCCGTGAACACCGGGGAGCTGTTTTTT. Filled out from reference TRBV5-1 and TRBJ2-2, the complete variable domain reads KAGVTQTPRYLIKTRGQQVTLSCSPISGHRSVSWYQQTPGQGLQFLFEYFSETQRNKGNFPGRFSGRQFSNSRSEMNVSTLELGDSALYLCASSSPLGGAVNTGELFFGEGSRLTVL.

The gene calls are TRBV29-1 and TRBJ2-7; D possibly corresponds to TRBD2 (6 bases). The V gene lost 4 bases and the J gene lost 2 bases, with 18 bases spanning the gap. The CDR3 length is 15 residues. Germline V gene lookup returns CDR1 SQVTM and CDR2 ANQGSEA. The CDR3 nucleotides read TGCAGCGTTGGATTCTCCGGGACTTCCACCTACGAGCAGTACTTC. Its protein is CSVGFSGTSTYEQYF.

The table lists this clonotype with a few counts. The rearrangement links TRBV20-1 to TRBJ2-1, with no clear D. Germline CDR1 is DFQATT and CDR2 is SNEGSKA (reference sequence). The ends were cut back, 6 bases at V and 2 bases at J, with 14 bases in the middle. CDR3 length: 14 amino acids. The DNA for the CDR3 is TGCAGTGCCCCAGACATAATAACCTACAATGAGCAGTTCTTC. Translation: CSAPDIITYNEQFF.

This clonotype occurred a few times. The gene calls are TRBV10-1 and TRBJ2-3; D unresolved. V was pared by 4 bases and J by 8 bases, with 22 bases between. The CDR3 runs 16 residues. Germline V gene data show CDR1 as WNHNN and CDR2 as SYGVQD (reference sequence). The CDR3 is CASSAPQSSQPFTQYF. The CDR3 DNA sequence: TGCGCCAGCAGTGCTCCCCAGAGCAGTCAGCCGTTTACGCAGTATTTT.

The CDR3 protein is CASAEGMSTPDEQFF. For the CDR3, the DNA is TGTGCCAGCGCTGAGGGGATGTCCACCCCCGATGAGCAGTTCTTC. This chain joins TRBV12-3 or TRBV12-4 and TRBJ2-1; D is possibly TRBD1 or TRBD2 (5 bases each). The CDR3 consists of 15 residues. Trimming cost V 8 bases and J 8 bases, with 22 bases left between them.

The chain recombines TRBV7-3 with TRBJ1-2, with 12 bases aligning to TRBD1. CDR1 and CDR2 (germline): SGHTA, FQGTGA. With V trimmed by 4 bases and J by 7 bases, 16 bases remained unmatched. The CDR3 has 18 amino acids. CDR3 DNA sequence: TGTGCCAGCAGCTCCATACCGGGACAGGGGGCAGAGATCTCTGGCTACACCTTC. Its translation is CASSSIPGQGAEISGYTF. The full variable domain, with the rest looked up from reference TRBV7-3 and TRBJ1-2, is GAGVSQTPSNKVTEKGKYVELRCDPISGHTALYWYRQSLGQGPEFLIYFQGTGAADDSGLPNDRFFAVRPEGSVSTLKIQRTERGDSAVYLCASSSIPGQGAEISGYTFGSGTRLTVV.

This clonotype occurred many times. As DNA, the CDR3 is TGTGCCAGCACTTGGGGTCAAGAGACCCAGTACTTC. Translation: CASTWGQETQYF. The chain uses TRBV28 and TRBJ2-5; no clear D gene. The CDR3 is 12 residues long. Germline values: CDR1 MDHEN, CDR2 SYDVKM. V dropped 7 bases and J dropped 2 bases, with 8 bases sitting between them.

The chain combines TRBV27 with TRBJ2-5; 8 positions match TRBD2. The CDR3 sequence is 15 residues long. CDR1 MNHEY and CDR2 SMNVEV come from the germline V gene (reference sequence). The ends lost 10 bases at V and 2 bases at J; junction bases unmatched: 12. CDR3 residues: CAIRTTSGTQETQYF. In nucleotides, the CDR3 is TGTGCCATCCGTACCACTAGCGGTACTCAAGAGACCCAGTACTTC.